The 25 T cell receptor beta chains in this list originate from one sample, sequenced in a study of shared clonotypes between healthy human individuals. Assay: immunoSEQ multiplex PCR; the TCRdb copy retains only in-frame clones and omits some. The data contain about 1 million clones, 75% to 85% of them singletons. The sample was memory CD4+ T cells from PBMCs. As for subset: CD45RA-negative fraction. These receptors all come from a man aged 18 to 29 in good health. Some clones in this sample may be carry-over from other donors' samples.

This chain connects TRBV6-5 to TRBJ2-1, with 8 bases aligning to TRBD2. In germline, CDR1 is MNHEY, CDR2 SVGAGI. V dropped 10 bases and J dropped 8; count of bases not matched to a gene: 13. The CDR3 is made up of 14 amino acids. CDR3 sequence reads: CATATWQAGDEQFF. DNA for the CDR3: TGTGCCACCGCGACCTGGCAAGCGGGAGATGAGCAGTTCTTC.

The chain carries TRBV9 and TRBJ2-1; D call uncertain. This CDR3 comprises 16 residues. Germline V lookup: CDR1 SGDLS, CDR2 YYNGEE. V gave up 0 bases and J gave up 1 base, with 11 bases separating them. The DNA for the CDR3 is TGTGCCAGCAGCGTAGCTGGGCTCCCATCCTACAATGAGCAGTTCTTC. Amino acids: CASSVAGLPSYNEQFF.

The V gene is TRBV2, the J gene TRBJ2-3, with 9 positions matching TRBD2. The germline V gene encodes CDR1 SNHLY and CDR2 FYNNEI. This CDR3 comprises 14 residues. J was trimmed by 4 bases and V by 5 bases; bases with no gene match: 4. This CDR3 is CASSRTSEADTQYF. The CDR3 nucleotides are TGTGCCAGCAGTCGGACTAGCGAGGCAGATACGCAGTATTTT.

The CDR3 here is CASSLYGPQNTIYF. Here the CDR3 DNA reads TGTGCCAGCAGCTTATACGGTCCCCAAAACACCATATATTTT. V usage is TRBV7-3 and J usage is TRBJ1-3; D is undetermined. Between the trimmed V and J ends, which lost 2 bases and 6 bases, there was a span of 11 bases. The CDR3 runs 14 residues. Germline V gene data show CDR1 as SGHTA and CDR2 as FQGTGA.

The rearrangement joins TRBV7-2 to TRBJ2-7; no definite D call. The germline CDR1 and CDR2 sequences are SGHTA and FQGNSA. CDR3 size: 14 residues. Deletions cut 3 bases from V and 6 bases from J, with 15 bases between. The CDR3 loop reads CASSFLDQPGEQYF. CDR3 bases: TGTGCCAGCAGCTTCCTAGATCAGCCGGGCGAGCAGTACTTC.

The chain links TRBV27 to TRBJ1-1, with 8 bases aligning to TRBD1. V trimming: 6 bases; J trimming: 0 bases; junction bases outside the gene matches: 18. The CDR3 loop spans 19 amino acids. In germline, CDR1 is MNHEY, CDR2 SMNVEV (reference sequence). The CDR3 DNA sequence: TGTGCCAGCAGACCTCTTGCCAGGGGGCTTCTCCTCATGAACACTGAAGCTTTCTTT. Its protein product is CASRPLARGLLLMNTEAFF.

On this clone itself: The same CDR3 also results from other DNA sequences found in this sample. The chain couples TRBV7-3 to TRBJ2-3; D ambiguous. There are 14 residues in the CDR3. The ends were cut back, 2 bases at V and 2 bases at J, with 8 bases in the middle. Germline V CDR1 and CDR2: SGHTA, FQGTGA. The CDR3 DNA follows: TGTGCCAGCAGCTTAGACGGGTCCACAGATACGCAGTATTTT. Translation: CASSLDGSTDTQYF.

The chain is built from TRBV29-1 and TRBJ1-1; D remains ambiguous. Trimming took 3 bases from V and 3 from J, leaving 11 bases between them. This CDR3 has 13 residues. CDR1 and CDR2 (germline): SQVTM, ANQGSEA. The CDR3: CSVERQRDTEAFF. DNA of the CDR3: TGCAGCGTTGAGAGGCAGAGGGACACTGAAGCTTTCTTT.

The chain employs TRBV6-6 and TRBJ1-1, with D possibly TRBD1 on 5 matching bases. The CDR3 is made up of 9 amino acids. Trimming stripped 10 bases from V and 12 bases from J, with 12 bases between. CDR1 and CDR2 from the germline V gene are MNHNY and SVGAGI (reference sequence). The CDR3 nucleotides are TGTGCCATCAGGGCGGGAACTTTCTTT. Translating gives CAIRAGTFF.

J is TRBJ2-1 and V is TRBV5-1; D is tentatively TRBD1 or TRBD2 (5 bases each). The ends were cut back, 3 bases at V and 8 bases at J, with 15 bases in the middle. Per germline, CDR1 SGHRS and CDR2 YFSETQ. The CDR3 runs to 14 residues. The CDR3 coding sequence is TGCGCCAGCAGCTCCGAACCCGTGGGGGATGAGCAGTTCTTC. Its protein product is CASSSEPVGDEQFF.

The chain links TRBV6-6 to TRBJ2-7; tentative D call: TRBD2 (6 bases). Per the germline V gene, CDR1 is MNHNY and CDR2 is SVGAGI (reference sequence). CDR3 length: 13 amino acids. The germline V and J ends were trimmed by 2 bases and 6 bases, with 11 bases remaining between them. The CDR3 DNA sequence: TGTGCCAGCAGTTACGTCGGGAGACGCGAGCAGTACTTC. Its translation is CASSYVGRREQYF.

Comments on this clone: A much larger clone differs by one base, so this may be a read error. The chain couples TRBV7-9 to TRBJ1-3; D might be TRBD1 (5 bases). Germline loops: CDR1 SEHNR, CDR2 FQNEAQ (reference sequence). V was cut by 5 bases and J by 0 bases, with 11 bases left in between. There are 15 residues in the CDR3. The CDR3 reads CASSLTVSSGNTIYF. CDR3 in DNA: TGTGCCAGCAGCCTGACAGTGAGCTCTGGAAACACCATATATTTT.

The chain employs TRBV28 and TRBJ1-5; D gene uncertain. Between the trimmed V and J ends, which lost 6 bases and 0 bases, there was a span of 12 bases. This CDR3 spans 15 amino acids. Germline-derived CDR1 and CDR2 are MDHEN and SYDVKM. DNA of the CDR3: TGTGCCAGCAGCCTCGGGTACCTTAGCAATCAGCCCCAGCATTTT. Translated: CASSLGYLSNQPQHF.

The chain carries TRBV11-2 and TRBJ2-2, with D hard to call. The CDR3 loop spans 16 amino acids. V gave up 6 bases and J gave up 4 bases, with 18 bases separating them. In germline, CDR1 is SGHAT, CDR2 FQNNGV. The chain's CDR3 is CASSTSQFVGTGELFF. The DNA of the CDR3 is TGTGCCAGCAGTACATCACAGTTCGTAGGCACCGGGGAGCTGTTTTTT. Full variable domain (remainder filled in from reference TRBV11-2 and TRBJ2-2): EAGVAQSPRYKIIEKRQSVAFWCNPISGHATLYWYQQILGQGPKLLIQFQNNGVVDDSQLPKDRFSAERLKGVDSTLKIQPAKLEDSAVYLCASSTSQFVGTGELFFGEGSRLTVL.

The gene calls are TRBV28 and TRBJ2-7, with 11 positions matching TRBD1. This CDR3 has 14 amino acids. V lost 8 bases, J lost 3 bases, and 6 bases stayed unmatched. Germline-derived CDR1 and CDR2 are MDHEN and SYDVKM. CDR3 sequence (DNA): TGTGCCAGCTTCCGTGGGACAGGGGGCTACGAGCAGTACTTC. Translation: CASFRGTGGYEQYF.

The CDR3 nucleotides read TGTGCCAGCAGGCTAGAGGGGGAGCAGTACTTC. It codes for CASRLEGEQYF. The chain links TRBV6-5 to TRBJ2-7; the D gene could be TRBD1 or TRBD2 (5 bases each). CDR3 length: 11 residues. Deletions cut 6 bases from V and 7 bases from J, with 10 bases between. Germline CDR1 and CDR2: MNHEY and SVGAGI.

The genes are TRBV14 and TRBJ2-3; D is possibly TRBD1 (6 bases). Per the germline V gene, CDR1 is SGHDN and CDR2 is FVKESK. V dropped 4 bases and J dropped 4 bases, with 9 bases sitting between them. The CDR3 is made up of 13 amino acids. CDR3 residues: CASSRGTSDTQYF. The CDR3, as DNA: TGTGCCAGCAGCCGAGGGACATCAGATACGCAGTATTTT.

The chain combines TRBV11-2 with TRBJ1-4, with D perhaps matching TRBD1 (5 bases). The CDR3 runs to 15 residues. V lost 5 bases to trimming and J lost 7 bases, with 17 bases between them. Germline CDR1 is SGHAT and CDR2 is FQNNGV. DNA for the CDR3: TGTGCCAGCAGCCCCCGGATCCCTGGGGCTGAAAAACTGTTTTTT. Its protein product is CASSPRIPGAEKLFF.

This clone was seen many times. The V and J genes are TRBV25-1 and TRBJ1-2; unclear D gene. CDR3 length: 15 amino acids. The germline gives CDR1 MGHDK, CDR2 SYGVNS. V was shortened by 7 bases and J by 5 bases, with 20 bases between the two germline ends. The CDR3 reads CASTSSGQVGYGYTF. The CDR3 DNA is TGTGCCAGCACCTCCTCCGGGCAGGTTGGATATGGCTACACCTTC.

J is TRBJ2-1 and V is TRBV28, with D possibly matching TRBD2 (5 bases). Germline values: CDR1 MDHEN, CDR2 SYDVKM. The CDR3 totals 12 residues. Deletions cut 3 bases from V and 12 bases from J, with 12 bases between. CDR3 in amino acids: CASSFSSPVQFF. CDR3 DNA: TGTGCCAGCAGTTTCTCTAGCCCTGTGCAGTTCTTC.

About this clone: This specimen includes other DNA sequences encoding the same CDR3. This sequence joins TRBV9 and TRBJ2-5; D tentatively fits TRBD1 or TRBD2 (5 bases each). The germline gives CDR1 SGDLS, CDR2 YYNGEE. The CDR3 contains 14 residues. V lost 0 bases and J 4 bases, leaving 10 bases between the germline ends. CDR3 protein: CASSVEGRRETQYF. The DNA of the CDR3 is TGTGCCAGCAGCGTAGAGGGGAGACGAGAGACCCAGTACTTC.

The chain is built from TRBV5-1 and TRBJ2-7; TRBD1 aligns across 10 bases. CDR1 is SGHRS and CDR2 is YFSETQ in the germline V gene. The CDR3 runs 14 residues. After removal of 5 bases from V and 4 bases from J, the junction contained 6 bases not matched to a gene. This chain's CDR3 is CASREGQGSYEQYF. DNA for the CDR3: TGCGCCAGCAGGGAGGGACAGGGGTCATACGAGCAGTACTTC. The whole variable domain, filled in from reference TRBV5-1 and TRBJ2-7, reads KAGVTQTPRYLIKTRGQQVTLSCSPISGHRSVSWYQQTPGQGLQFLFEYFSETQRNKGNFPGRFSGRQFSNSRSEMNVSTLELGDSALYLCASREGQGSYEQYFGPGTRLTVT.

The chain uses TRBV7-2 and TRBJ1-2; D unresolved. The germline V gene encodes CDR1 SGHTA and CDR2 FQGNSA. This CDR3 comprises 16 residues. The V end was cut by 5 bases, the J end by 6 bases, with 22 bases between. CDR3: CASSHRRLGSIDGYTF. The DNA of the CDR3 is TGTGCCAGCAGCCACCGGAGGTTGGGGTCTATTGATGGCTACACCTTC.

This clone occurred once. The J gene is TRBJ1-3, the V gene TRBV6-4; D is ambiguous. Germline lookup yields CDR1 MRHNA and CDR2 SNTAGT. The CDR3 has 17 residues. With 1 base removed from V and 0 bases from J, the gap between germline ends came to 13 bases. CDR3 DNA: TGTGCCAGCAGTGACTACCGGACGGAAAGCTCTGGAAACACCATATATTTT. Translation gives CASSDYRTESSGNTIYF.

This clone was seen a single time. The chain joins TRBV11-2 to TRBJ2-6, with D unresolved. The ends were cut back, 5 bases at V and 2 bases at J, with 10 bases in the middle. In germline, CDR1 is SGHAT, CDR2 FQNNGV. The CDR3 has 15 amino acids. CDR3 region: CASSPSDPGANVLTF. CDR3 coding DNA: TGTGCCAGCAGCCCCTCTGATCCTGGGGCCAACGTCCTGACTTTC. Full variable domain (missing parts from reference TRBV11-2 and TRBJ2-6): EAGVAQSPRYKIIEKRQSVAFWCNPISGHATLYWYQQILGQGPKLLIQFQNNGVVDDSQLPKDRFSAERLKGVDSTLKIQPAKLEDSAVYLCASSPSDPGANVLTFGAGSRLTVL.